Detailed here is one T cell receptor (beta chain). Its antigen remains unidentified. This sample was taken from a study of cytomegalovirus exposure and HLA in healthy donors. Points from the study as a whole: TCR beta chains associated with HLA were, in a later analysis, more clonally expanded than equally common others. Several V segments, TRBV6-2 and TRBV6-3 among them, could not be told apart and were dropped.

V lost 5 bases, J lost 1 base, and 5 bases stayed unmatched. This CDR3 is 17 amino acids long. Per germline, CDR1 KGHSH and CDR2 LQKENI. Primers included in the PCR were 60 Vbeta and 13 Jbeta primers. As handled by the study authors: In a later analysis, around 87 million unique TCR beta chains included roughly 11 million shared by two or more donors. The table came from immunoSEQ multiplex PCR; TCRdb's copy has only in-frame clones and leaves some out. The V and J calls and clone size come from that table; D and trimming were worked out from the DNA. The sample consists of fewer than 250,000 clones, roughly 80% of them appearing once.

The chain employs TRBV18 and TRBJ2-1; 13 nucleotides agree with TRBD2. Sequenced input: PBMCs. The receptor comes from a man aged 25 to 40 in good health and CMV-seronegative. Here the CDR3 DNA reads TGTGCCAGCTCATGGACTAGCGGGGGTGGGTCCTACAATGAGCAGTTCTTC. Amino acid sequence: CASSWTSGGGSYNEQFF. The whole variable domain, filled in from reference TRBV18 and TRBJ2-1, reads NAGVMQNPRHLVRRRGQEARLRCSPMKGHSHVYWYRQLPEEGLKFMVYLQKENIIDESGMPKERFSAEFPKEGPSILRIQQVVRGDSAAYFCASSWTSGGGSYNEQFFGPGTRLTVL.